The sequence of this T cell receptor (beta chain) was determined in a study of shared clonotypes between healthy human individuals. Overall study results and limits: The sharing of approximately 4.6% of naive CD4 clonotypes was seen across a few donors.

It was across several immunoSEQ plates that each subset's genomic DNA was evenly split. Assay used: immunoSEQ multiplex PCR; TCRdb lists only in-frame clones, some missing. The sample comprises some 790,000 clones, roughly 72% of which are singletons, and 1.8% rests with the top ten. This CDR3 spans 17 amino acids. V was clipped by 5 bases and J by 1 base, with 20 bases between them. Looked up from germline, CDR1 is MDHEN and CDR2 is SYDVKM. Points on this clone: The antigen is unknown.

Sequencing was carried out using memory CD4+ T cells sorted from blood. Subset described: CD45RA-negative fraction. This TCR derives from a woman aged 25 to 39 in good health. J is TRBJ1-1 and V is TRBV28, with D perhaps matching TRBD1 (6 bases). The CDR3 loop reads CASSKMWVDSPNTEAFF. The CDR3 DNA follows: TGTGCCAGCAGTAAGATGTGGGTGGACAGCCCGAACACTGAAGCTTTCTTT. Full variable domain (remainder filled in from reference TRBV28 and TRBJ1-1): DVKVTQSSRYLVKRTGEKVFLECVQDMDHENMFWYRQDPGLGLRLIYFSYDVKMKEKGDIPEGYSVSREKKERFSLILESASTNQTSMYLCASSKMWVDSPNTEAFFGQGTRLTVV.